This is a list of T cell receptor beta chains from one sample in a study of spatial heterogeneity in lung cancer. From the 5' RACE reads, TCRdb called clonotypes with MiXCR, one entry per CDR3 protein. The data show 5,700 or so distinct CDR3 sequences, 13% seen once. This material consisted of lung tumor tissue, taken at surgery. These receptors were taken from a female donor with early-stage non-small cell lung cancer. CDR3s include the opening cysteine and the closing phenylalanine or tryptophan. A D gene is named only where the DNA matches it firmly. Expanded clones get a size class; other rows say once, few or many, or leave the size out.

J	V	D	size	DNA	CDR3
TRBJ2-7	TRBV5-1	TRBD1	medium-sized	TGCGCCAGCAGCTTGCCTAACCGGACAGGCCCCTACGAGCAGTACTTC	CASSLPNRTGPYEQYF
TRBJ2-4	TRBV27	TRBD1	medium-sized	TGTGCCAGCACGGACAGGAGCAAAAACATTCAGTACTTC	CASTDRSKNIQYF
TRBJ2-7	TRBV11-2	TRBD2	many	TGTGCCAGCAGCCCCACCCGACTAGCCCCCTACGAGCAGTACTTC	CASSPTRLAPYEQYF
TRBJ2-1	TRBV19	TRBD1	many	TGTGCCAGTAGTCCTAAAGACAGGGGAACCTACAATGAGCAGTTCTTC	CASSPKDRGTYNEQFF
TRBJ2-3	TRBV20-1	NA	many	TGCAGTGCTAGAGTGGCGTGGGACCAGGGGATGCATTTT	CSARVAWDQGMHF
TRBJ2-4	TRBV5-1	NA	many	TGCGCCAGCAGTTCCGTAGGGGAGCAGGGCATTCAGTACTTC	CASSSVGEQGIQYF
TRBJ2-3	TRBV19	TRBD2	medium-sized	TGTGCCAGTAACCCTAGCGGTTTCACAGATACGCAGTATTTT	CASNPSGFTDTQYF
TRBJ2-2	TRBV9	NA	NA	TGTGCCAGCAGCGTAGCAGGGAATGGCGGGGAGCTGTTTTTT	CASSVAGNGGELFF
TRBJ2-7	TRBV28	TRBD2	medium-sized	TGTGCCAGCAGTCCTCGCATCTGGGCGGGAGCCGTCGAGCAGTACTTC	CASSPRIWAGAVEQYF
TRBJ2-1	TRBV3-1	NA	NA	TGTGCCAGCAGCCTTTACCCGGGAAGACGAAATGAGCAGTTCTTC	CASSLYPGRRNEQFF
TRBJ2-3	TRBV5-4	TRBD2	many	TGTGCCAGCAGCCCGACCAGCGGGGCGAGAGATACGCAGTATTTT	CASSPTSGARDTQYF
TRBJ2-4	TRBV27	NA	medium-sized	TGTGCCAGCAGTCCCTACATCTCAGGGGAAGCCAAAAACATTCAGTACTTC	CASSPYISGEAKNIQYF
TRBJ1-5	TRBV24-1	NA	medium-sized	TGTGCCACCAGTGGCAAAAAGAACAGGGACCCCCAGCATTTT	CATSGKKNRDPQHF
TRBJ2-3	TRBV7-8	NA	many	TGTGCCAGCAGCTTGGGAGCAGATACGCAGTATTTT	CASSLGADTQYF
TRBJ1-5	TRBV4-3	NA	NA	TGCGCCAGCAGCCAAGATTTACAGGGTCGCAATCAGCCCCAGCATTTT	CASSQDLQGRNQPQHF